The sample holds a few counts of the clone carrying this TCR beta chain. Germline V CDR1 and CDR2: KGHSH, LQKENI. After removal of 3 bases from V and 2 bases from J, the junction contained 8 bases not matched to a gene. The CDR3 covers 17 residues. From the 5' RACE reads, TCRdb called clonotypes with MiXCR, one entry per CDR3 protein. Among approximately 580,000 distinct CDR3 sequences listed, less than 20% were seen once. The source of the sample is a study of T cells after yellow fever vaccination. The sequencing used PBMCs, collected around 5 days after the first yellow fever vaccination. The chain joins TRBV18 to TRBJ2-3, with 10 positions matching TRBD2. This TCR derives from a man aged 18 to 29 who received the YFV17D yellow fever vaccine. The chain's CDR3 is CASSPTYSGGSTDTQYF. The CDR3 DNA is TGTGCCAGCTCACCCACCTATAGCGGGGGGTCCACAGATACGCAGTATTTT.